This entry lists 7 T cell receptor beta chains sequenced from one sample in a study of response to subunit inactivated influenza vaccine (dated by TCRdb to the late 2010s). The protocol used for the library was RT-PCR. The sequencer was an Illumina HiSeq 2500. The public sequencing data were trimmed at Q25 with fastp and processed into clonotypes with MiXCR by TCRdb, which kept only in-frame beta chains. Entries are consolidated by CDR3 protein sequence, retaining the most common genes and DNA. Within this sample are hundreds of thousands of distinct CDR3 sequences, with about 25% of them counted one time only. Over 1.5% of the sample rests with the top ten. The sequencing here drew on CD4+ T cells sorted from PBMCs, taken roughly 5 days after vaccination. The receptor source for this set is a man aged 45-65 years who received an inactivated influenza vaccine. Donor details come from another sample of the same person, matched by shared clones.

J is TRBJ1-6 and V is TRBV20-1, with D possibly TRBD1 on 6 matching bases. Germline values: CDR1 DFQATT, CDR2 SNEGSKA (reference sequence). This CDR3 contains 13 residues. The V end lost 5 bases, the J end lost 7 bases, and 12 bases lay between the germline ends. CDR3 nucleotides: TGCAGTGCTGGACAGAAAGAAAATTCACCCCTCCACTTT. Encoded protein: CSAGQKENSPLHF.

This clonotype was picked up a small number of times. V gene TRBV20-1 combines with J gene TRBJ2-1; 9 bases agree with TRBD1. J was trimmed by 15 bases and V by 3 bases; bases with no gene match: 9. This CDR3 region has 12 residues. Germline V CDR1 and CDR2: DFQATT, SNEGSKA (reference sequence). CDR3 bases: TGCAGTGCTAGTGACCCGGGACAGGGAGCGTTCTTC. Protein: CSASDPGQGAFF.

There are a few counts of this clonotype. V is TRBV27 and J is TRBJ2-7; no reliable D call. Germline-derived CDR1 and CDR2 are MNHEY and SMNVEV (reference sequence). V was shortened by 7 bases and J by 1 base, with 5 bases between the two germline ends. This CDR3 has 11 residues. The CDR3 sequence is CASKTSYEQYF. The DNA for the CDR3 is TGTGCCAGCAAAACATCCTACGAGCAGTACTTC.

This clonotype showed up many times. The chain uses TRBV3-1 and TRBJ2-7, with 9 bases identical to TRBD1. This CDR3 contains 15 residues. Germline V gene sequence: CDR1 LGHDT, CDR2 YNNKEL (reference sequence). Trimming took 3 bases from V and 6 from J; bases not matched to a gene: 9. CDR3 protein: CASSQRHRGRPEQYF. The CDR3 bases are TGTGCCAGCAGCCAGAGACACAGGGGGCGGCCCGAGCAGTACTTC.

The rearrangement joins TRBV12-3 or TRBV12-4 to TRBJ2-1; 11 nucleotides match TRBD1. J gave up 4 bases and V 5 bases, and 7 bases lay outside the gene matches. The CDR3 is made up of 16 amino acids. CDR3 amino acids: CASSPGTGGIYNEQFF. The CDR3 DNA sequence: TGTGCCAGCAGTCCCGGGACAGGGGGTATATACAATGAGCAGTTCTTC.

This clonotype was found a few times. This chain joins TRBV20-1 and TRBJ2-7, with 7 bases aligning to TRBD1. Germline values: CDR1 DFQATT, CDR2 SNEGSKA (reference sequence). The CDR3 totals 14 residues. Trimming took 5 bases from V and 3 from J; bases not matched to a gene: 10. The CDR3 DNA sequence: TGCAGTGCTTCTGGGACAGTCAACCACTACGAGCAGTACTTC. As protein: CSASGTVNHYEQYF.

J is TRBJ1-1 and V is TRBV12-3 or TRBV12-4; D gene unclear. The ends were cut back, 1 base at V and 2 bases at J, with 8 bases in the middle. This CDR3 region has 14 residues. CDR3 region: CASSLGTINTEAFF. The CDR3 DNA reads TGTGCCAGCAGTTTAGGCACGATCAACACTGAAGCTTTCTTT.